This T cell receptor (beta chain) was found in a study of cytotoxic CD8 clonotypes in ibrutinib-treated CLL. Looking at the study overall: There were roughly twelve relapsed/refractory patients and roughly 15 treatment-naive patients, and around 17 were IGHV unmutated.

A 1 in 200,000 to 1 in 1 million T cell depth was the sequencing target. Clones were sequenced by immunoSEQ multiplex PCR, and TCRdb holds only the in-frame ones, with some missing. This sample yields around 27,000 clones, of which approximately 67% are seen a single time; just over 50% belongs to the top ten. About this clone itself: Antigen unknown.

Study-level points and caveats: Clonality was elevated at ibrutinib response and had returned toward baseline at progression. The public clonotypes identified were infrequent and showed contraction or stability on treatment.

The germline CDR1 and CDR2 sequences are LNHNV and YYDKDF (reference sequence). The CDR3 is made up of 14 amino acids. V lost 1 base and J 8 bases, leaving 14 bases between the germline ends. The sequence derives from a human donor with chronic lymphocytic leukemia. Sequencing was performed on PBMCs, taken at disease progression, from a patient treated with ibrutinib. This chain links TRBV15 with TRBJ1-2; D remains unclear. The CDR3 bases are TGTGCCACCAGCAGAGGGGCCCTCTATGAGGGCTACACCTTC. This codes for CATSRGALYEGYTF. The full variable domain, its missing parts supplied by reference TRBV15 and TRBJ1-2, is DAMVIQNPRYQVTQFGKPVTLSCSQTLNHNVMYWYQQKSSQAPKLLFHYYDKDFNNEADTPDNFQSRRPNTSFCFLDIRSPGLGDTAMYLCATSRGALYEGYTFGSGTRLTVV.